The 29 T cell receptor beta chains reported below all come from one sample, sequenced in a study of PD-1 blockade in classical Hodgkin lymphoma. The patients all showed relapse after autologous stem cell transplantation, while their brentuximab vedotin exposure varied. Data came from immunoSEQ multiplex PCR; TCRdb stores just in-frame clones and leaves some out. The table includes some 150,000 clones, around 84% detected once. The starting material was peripheral blood mononuclear cells (PBMCs), obtained before the second cycle of nivolumab. The origin of the receptors is a human donor with classical Hodgkin lymphoma.

The V gene is TRBV15, the J gene TRBJ2-3; D is unclear. CDR3 length equals 14 residues. Looked up from germline, CDR1 is LNHNV and CDR2 is YYDKDF (reference sequence). Trimming removed 1 base at V and 0 bases at J, with 5 bases between. CDR3 in amino acids: CATSRGVSTDTQYF. The CDR3 DNA follows: TGTGCCACCAGCAGAGGGGTTAGCACAGATACGCAGTATTTT.

The gene calls are TRBV7-2 and TRBJ1-2, with 10 bases fitting TRBD1. CDR3 length: 14 residues. V shed 1 base and J 7 bases; nucleotides not matched to a gene: 3. Germline CDR1 is SGHTA and CDR2 is FQGNSA. The CDR3 loop reads CASSLVGQGGGYTF. CDR3 bases: TGTGCCAGCAGCTTAGTCGGACAGGGGGGTGGCTACACCTTC.

This clone showed up many times. At one of its ends the junction is not consistent with the germline gene, which may arise from a read error. V is TRBV2 and J is TRBJ1-1; unclear D gene. The CDR3 extends over 13 amino acids. Germline V gene sequence: CDR1 SNHLY, CDR2 FYNNEI. DNA of the CDR3: TGTGCCAGCAGCGAAGAAGTTGACACTGAAGCTTTCTTT. Its translation is CASSEEVDTEAFF.

The chain recombines TRBV7-9 with TRBJ2-5; TRBD1 might be the D (5 bases). Looked up from germline, CDR1 is SEHNR and CDR2 is FQNEAQ (reference sequence). V was cut by 5 bases and J by 0 bases, with 13 bases left in between. This CDR3 has 15 residues. The CDR3 DNA is TGTGCCAGCAGCATCATAGACAGTTACCAAGAGACCCAGTACTTC. Translating it yields CASSIIDSYQETQYF.

This clone has only one observation. CDR3 coding DNA: TGTGCCAGCAGTTTGGACATGCTTAACTATGGCTACACCTTC. Amino acids: CASSLDMLNYGYTF. This chain links TRBV28 with TRBJ1-2; D might be TRBD1 (5 bases). CDR1 MDHEN and CDR2 SYDVKM come from the germline V gene. V lost 3 bases and J lost 1, with 9 bases in between. This CDR3 comprises 14 residues.

The rearrangement links TRBV28 to TRBJ2-1; D is possibly TRBD1 (6 bases). The CDR3 consists of 13 residues. Germline V gene lookup returns CDR1 MDHEN and CDR2 SYDVKM. Trimming took off 10 bases at V and 4 bases at J, with 14 bases between the two ends. The CDR3 DNA reads TGTGCCATCACAGGGCCGTGGTACAATGAGCAGTTCTTC. Amino acids: CAITGPWYNEQFF.

The chain links TRBV10-3 to TRBJ2-1; 8 positions match TRBD2. The V and J ends lost 3 bases and 7 bases, in that order; junction bases with no gene match: 8. The CDR3 loop spans 15 amino acids. Germline CDR1 is ENHRY and CDR2 is SYGVKD. CDR3: CAISEGLAGSNEQFF. CDR3 bases: TGTGCCATCAGTGAAGGGCTAGCGGGTAGTAATGAGCAGTTCTTC.

V is TRBV5-1 and J is TRBJ2-7; 15 bases align to TRBD2. CDR3 length equals 17 residues. The trim removed 3 bases at V and 5 bases at J, leaving 9 bases unmatched. Germline loops: CDR1 SGHRS, CDR2 YFSETQ. The CDR3 sequence: CASSSGLAGGLRDEQYF. CDR3 nucleotide sequence: TGCGCCAGCAGCTCCGGACTAGCGGGAGGGTTAAGGGACGAGCAGTACTTC.

The table lists this clone with a few counts. This sequence joins TRBV11-2 and TRBJ1-2, with D perhaps matching TRBD1 (5 bases). V gave up 1 base and J gave up 7 bases, with 13 bases separating them. The CDR3 is 14 residues long. Germline V gives CDR1 SGHAT, CDR2 FQNNGV. For the CDR3, the DNA is TGTGCCAGCAGCTTAGTGAGGGAAAGGGGTGGCTACACCTTC. Protein: CASSLVRERGGYTF.

The chain combines TRBV7-9 with TRBJ2-7, with TRBD1 as a possible D gene (6 bases). The CDR3 loop spans 15 amino acids. With 1 base removed from V and 1 base from J, the gap between germline ends came to 11 bases. Germline-derived CDR1 and CDR2 are SEHNR and FQNEAQ (reference sequence). CDR3 coding DNA: TGTGCCAGCAGCTTAGGGACAGTGGAATCCTACGAGCAGTACTTC. This encodes CASSLGTVESYEQYF.

This clone appeared a single time. The chain carries TRBV21-1 and TRBJ2-2; TRBD1 reflects the table's D call only, with no check against the DNA. TRBV21-1 is a listed pseudogene. The length of the CDR3 is 14 residues. The CDR3 region is CASSKDGLTGELFF. DNA of the CDR3: TGTGCCAGCAGCAAAGATGGGCTCACCGGGGAGCTGTTTTTT.

The sample holds one count of this clone. The chain employs TRBV6-4 and TRBJ2-1, with D possibly TRBD2 on 5 matching bases. Germline V gene data show CDR1 as MRHNA and CDR2 as SNTAGT. V lost 3 bases and J 4 bases, leaving 7 bases between the germline ends. The length of the CDR3 is 13 residues. This CDR3 is CASSDEGYNEQFF. Written as DNA, the CDR3 is TGTGCCAGCAGTGATGAGGGTTACAATGAGCAGTTCTTC.

The genes are TRBV6-1 and TRBJ1-3; D is ambiguous. Germline V gene sequence: CDR1 MNHNS, CDR2 SASEGT. CDR3 length: 17 residues. V shed 0 bases and J shed 4 bases, with 16 bases lying between them. The CDR3 region has the DNA TGTGCCAGCAGTGAAGCGCTTCCGGGTAGGGCAGGAAACACCATATATTTT. Its translation is CASSEALPGRAGNTIYF.

The V call is TRBV10-3, the J call TRBJ1-3, with D tentatively TRBD1 (5 bases). V gave up 8 bases and J gave up 0 bases, with 14 bases separating them. CDR1 is ENHRY, CDR2 SYGVKD, per germline. This CDR3 has 15 residues. The DNA of the CDR3 is TGTGCCATCGGGGGAGGGCAGAGCTCTGGAAACACCATATATTTT. It specifies CAIGGGQSSGNTIYF.

The J gene is TRBJ2-7, the V gene TRBV5-1; D is possibly TRBD1 (5 bases). V was pared by 4 bases and J by 3 bases, with 14 bases between. This CDR3 has 14 amino acids. Germline loops: CDR1 SGHRS, CDR2 YFSETQ. CDR3 nucleotide sequence: TGCGCCAGCAGCCATTGGCCCGGACACTACGAGCAGTACTTC. Translating gives CASSHWPGHYEQYF. The full variable domain, rest sourced from reference TRBV5-1 and TRBJ2-7, is KAGVTQTPRYLIKTRGQQVTLSCSPISGHRSVSWYQQTPGQGLQFLFEYFSETQRNKGNFPGRFSGRQFSNSRSEMNVSTLELGDSALYLCASSHWPGHYEQYFGPGTRLTVT.

The chain carries TRBV6-6 and TRBJ1-5; TRBD1 might be the D (6 bases). CDR3 length equals 15 residues. With 6 bases removed from V and 0 bases from J, the gap between germline ends came to 12 bases. Per the germline V gene, CDR1 is MNHNY and CDR2 is SVGAGI (reference sequence). The CDR3 region has the DNA TGTGCCAGCAGACGACAGGATTTTAGCAATCAGCCCCAGCATTTT. Amino acids: CASRRQDFSNQPQHF.

The chain is built from TRBV7-9 and TRBJ2-3; D might be TRBD2 (7 bases). The length of the CDR3 is 16 residues. V shed 5 bases and J shed 0 bases, with 15 bases lying between them. CDR1 is SEHNR, CDR2 FQNEAQ, per germline (reference sequence). The CDR3 region is CASSPAGALSTDTQYF. DNA for the CDR3: TGTGCCAGCAGCCCGGCGGGGGCCTTAAGCACAGATACGCAGTATTTT.

The rearrangement uses TRBV10-3 and TRBJ1-2; tentatively, D is TRBD1 (6 bases). The CDR3 contains 14 residues. The germline CDR1 and CDR2 sequences are ENHRY and SYGVKD. Between the trimmed V and J ends, which lost 2 bases and 4 bases, there was a span of 11 bases. CDR3 sequence reads: CAISEKEGGYGYTF. The CDR3 coding sequence is TGTGCCATCAGTGAGAAGGAGGGGGGCTATGGCTACACCTTC.

This clone was found a few times. The chain uses TRBV7-8 and TRBJ1-6; no reliable D call. Germline V lookup: CDR1 SGHVS, CDR2 FQNEAQ. The V gene lost 4 bases and the J gene lost 6 bases, with 4 bases spanning the gap. The CDR3 totals 12 residues. DNA of the CDR3: TGTGCCAGCAGCTCCCCTAATTCACCCCTCCACTTT. The encoded protein is CASSSPNSPLHF.

This chain uses TRBV19 with TRBJ2-1; D possibly corresponds to TRBD1 (5 bases). This CDR3 region has 15 residues. Per germline, CDR1 LNHDA and CDR2 SQIVND (reference sequence). Trimming removed 3 bases at V and 2 bases at J, with 11 bases between. Here the CDR3 DNA reads TGTGCCAGTAGTATTGAGACAGTGACCTACAATGAGCAGTTCTTC. It is translated as CASSIETVTYNEQFF.

The V and J genes are TRBV6-5 and TRBJ2-3; 8 bases are shared with TRBD1. J lost 6 bases, V lost 5 bases, and 10 bases had no gene match. Germline V CDR1 and CDR2: MNHEY, SVGAGI. The CDR3 is made up of 15 amino acids. The CDR3 DNA reads TGTGCCAGCAGTGCCGCGAGGACAGGGTTCGATACGCAGTATTTT. The encoded protein is CASSAARTGFDTQYF.

The rearrangement uses TRBV28 and TRBJ1-2, with 7 bases that match TRBD1. V gave up 6 bases and J gave up 4 bases; unmatched junction bases: 5. This CDR3 is built from 13 residues. From germline, CDR1 is MDHEN and CDR2 SYDVKM. The CDR3 loop reads CASREQGSYGYTF. CDR3 DNA sequence: TGTGCCAGCAGAGAACAGGGGAGCTATGGCTACACCTTC.

The chain employs TRBV6-6 and TRBJ1-1; 9 positions match TRBD1. The CDR3 has 15 residues. Trimming took 5 bases from V and 11 from J; bases not matched to a gene: 15. Germline CDR1 reads MNHNY; CDR2 reads SVGAGI (reference sequence). CDR3 nucleotide sequence: TGTGCCAGCAGTACCCTGGACAGGGGCTTAGCGGGGGCTTTCTTT. Protein: CASSTLDRGLAGAFF.

The chain has TRBV7-3 and TRBJ1-1, with TRBD1 as a possible D gene (6 bases). Germline V gene sequence: CDR1 SGHTA, CDR2 FQGTGA. This CDR3 comprises 13 residues. V was pared by 5 bases and J by 4 bases, with 11 bases between. This CDR3 is CASSTKGGTEAFF. The CDR3 bases are TGTGCCAGCAGCACCAAGGGGGGCACTGAAGCTTTCTTT.

This chain links TRBV5-6 with TRBJ2-2, with 11 nucleotides matching TRBD2. CDR1 is SGHDT and CDR2 is YYEEEE in the germline V gene. The CDR3 has 16 residues. V shed 3 bases and J 3 bases; nucleotides not matched to a gene: 4. The CDR3 DNA sequence: TGTGCCAGCAGCTGGATACTAGCGGGAGACACCGGGGAGCTGTTTTTT. It is translated as CASSWILAGDTGELFF. The full variable domain, completed using reference TRBV5-6 and TRBJ2-2, is DAGVTQSPTHLIKTRGQQVTLRCSPKSGHDTVSWYQQALGQGPQFIFQYYEEEERQRGNFPDRFSGHQFPNYSSELNVNALLLGDSALYLCASSWILAGDTGELFFGEGSRLTVL.

The gene calls are TRBV6-5 and TRBJ2-7, with D tentatively TRBD1 (6 bases). Trimming took off 0 bases at V and 5 bases at J, with 14 bases between the two ends. CDR3 length: 15 amino acids. Per germline, CDR1 MNHEY and CDR2 SVGAGI. CDR3 sequence reads: CASSYSRRGTDEQYF. As DNA, the CDR3 is TGTGCCAGCAGTTACTCCAGAAGGGGGACGGACGAGCAGTACTTC.

The chain links TRBV9 to TRBJ2-2; TRBD2 aligns across 9 bases. Germline V CDR1 and CDR2: SGDLS, YYNGEE. The CDR3 spans 17 residues. V dropped 0 bases and J dropped 1; count of bases not matched to a gene: 4. For the CDR3, the DNA is TGTGCCAGCAGCGTAGGGGCTAGCGGGGTGAACACCGGGGAGCTGTTTTTT. It translates to CASSVGASGVNTGELFF.

V gene TRBV28 combines with J gene TRBJ2-3; 9 bases map to TRBD2. V shed 6 bases, J shed 6 bases, and the junction held 19 bases outside the gene matches. This CDR3 region has 18 residues. The germline gives CDR1 MDHEN, CDR2 SYDVKM. The DNA of the CDR3 is TGTGCCAGCAGCCGAGAACTAGCGGGTTGGCCTTCCAGGGATACGCAGTATTTT. Translating gives CASSRELAGWPSRDTQYF.

V usage is TRBV4-2 and J usage is TRBJ1-1; D is ambiguous. V was shortened by 0 bases and J by 0 bases, with 14 bases between the two germline ends. Germline-derived CDR1 and CDR2 are LGHNA and YNFKEQ. The CDR3 runs 17 residues. CDR3 sequence reads: CASSQDLAFLMNTEAFF. The CDR3 nucleotides read TGTGCCAGCAGCCAAGATCTGGCTTTCCTTATGAACACTGAAGCTTTCTTT.